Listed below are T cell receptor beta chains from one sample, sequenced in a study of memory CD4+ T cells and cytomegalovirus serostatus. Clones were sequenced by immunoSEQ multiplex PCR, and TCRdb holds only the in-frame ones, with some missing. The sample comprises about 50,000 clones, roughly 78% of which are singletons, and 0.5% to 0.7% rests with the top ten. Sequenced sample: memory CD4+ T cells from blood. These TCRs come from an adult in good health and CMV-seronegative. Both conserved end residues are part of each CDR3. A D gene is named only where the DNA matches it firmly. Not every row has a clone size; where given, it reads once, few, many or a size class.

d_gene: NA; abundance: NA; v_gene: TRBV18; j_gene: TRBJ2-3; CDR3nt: TGTGCCAGCTCAGAACAGACTAGCACAGATACGCAGTATTTT; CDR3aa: CASSEQTSTDTQYF
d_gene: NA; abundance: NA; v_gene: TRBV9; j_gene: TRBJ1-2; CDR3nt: TGTGCCAGCAGCACACCGACAGGAACTAACTATGGCTACACCTTC; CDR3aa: CASSTPTGTNYGYTF
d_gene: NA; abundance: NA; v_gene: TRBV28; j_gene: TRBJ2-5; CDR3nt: TGTGCCAGCAGTTTATTATTTTTTGGGCGGGCCGGAGAGACCCAGTACTTC; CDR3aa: CASSLLFFGRAGETQYF
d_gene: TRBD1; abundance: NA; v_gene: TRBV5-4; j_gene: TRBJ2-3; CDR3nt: TGTGCCAGCAGCCGAGACAGGGTTGCGAATACGCAGTATTTT; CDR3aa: CASSRDRVANTQYF
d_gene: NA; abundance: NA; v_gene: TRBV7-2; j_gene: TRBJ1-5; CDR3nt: TGTGCCAGCAGCTTAGCTAACTTCGGCTACAATCAGCCCCAGCATTTT; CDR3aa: CASSLANFGYNQPQHF
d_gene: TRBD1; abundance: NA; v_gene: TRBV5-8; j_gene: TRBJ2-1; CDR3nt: TGTGCCAGCAGCTTCCGGACAGGCCCCAATGAGCAGTTCTTC; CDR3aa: CASSFRTGPNEQFF
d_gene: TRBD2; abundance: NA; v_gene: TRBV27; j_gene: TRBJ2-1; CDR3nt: TGTGCCAGCAGTTTCTACCCCCAAGGACTAGCGGACAATGAGCAGTTCTTC; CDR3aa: CASSFYPQGLADNEQFF
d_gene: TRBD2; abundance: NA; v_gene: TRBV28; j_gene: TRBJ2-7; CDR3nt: TGTGCCAGCAGTCGGGCGAAAGCGGGAGGCTCCTACGAGCAGTACTTC; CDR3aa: CASSRAKAGGSYEQYF
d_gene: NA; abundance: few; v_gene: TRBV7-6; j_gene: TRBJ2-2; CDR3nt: TGTGCCAGCAGCCAAATTAGGGCTGCCAAGCGGGAGCTGTTTTTT; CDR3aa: CASSQIRAAKRELFF
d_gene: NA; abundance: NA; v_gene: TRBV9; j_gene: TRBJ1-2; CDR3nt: TGTGCCAGCAGCGTAGAAGGCAACTATGGCTACACCTTC; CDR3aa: CASSVEGNYGYTF
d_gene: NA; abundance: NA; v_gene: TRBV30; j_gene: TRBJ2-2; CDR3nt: TGTGCCTGGAGTTACCGACCGTCCGGGGAGCTGTTTTTT; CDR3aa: CAWSYRPSGELFF
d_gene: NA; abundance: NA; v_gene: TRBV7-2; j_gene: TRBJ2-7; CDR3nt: TGTGCCAGCAGCTTCACTAGCTTTGGGGAGCAGTACTTC; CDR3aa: CASSFTSFGEQYF